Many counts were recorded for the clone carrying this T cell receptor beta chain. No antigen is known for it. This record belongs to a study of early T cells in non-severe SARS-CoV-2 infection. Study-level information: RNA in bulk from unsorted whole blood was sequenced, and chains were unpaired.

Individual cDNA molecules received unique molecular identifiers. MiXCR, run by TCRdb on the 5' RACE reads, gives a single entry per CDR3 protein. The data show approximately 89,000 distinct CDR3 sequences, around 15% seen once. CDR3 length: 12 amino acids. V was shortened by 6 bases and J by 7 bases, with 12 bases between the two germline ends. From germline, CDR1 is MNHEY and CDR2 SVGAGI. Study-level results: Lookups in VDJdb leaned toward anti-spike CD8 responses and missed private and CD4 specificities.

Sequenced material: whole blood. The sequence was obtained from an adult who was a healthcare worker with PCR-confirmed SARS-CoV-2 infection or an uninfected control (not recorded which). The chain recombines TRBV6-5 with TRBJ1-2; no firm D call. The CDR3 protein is CASRSTQPGYTF. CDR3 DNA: TGTGCCAGCAGAAGTACGCAGCCTGGCTACACCTTC.